This TCR beta chain is drawn from a study of OX40 agonist ivuxolimab in advanced cancers. Overall study context: Across the patients, intravenous ivuxolimab was delivered every 2 weeks at 0.01 to 10 mg/kg. Every patient in dose escalation had hepatocellular carcinoma, melanoma, renal cell or head and neck cancer.

V lost 0 bases and J 4 bases, leaving 20 bases between the germline ends. The CDR3 loop spans 18 amino acids. Germline assignment: CDR1 SGHRS and CDR2 YFSETQ. Data came from immunoSEQ multiplex PCR; TCRdb stores just in-frame clones and leaves some out. The sample records about 47,000 clones, approximately 88% being singletons. This receptor was taken from an adult with an advanced solid tumor such as melanoma, head and neck, liver or kidney cancer. Sequencing was performed on CD4+ or CD8+ T cells sorted from blood, taken in a trial of the OX40 agonist ivuxolimab. The chain is built from TRBV5-1 and TRBJ2-1; D gene ambiguous. CDR3 nucleotide sequence: TGCGCCAGCAGCTTGGGGTCAGGATTTCTATCCGAATACAATGAGCAGTTCTTC. Translation gives CASSLGSGFLSEYNEQFF.